This T cell receptor (beta chain) was sequenced in a study of blood T cell repertoires in COVID-19. Study overall: Samples taken during acute and convalescent COVID-19 were collected in the United States, Italy and Spain.

Germline assignment: CDR1 MNHEY and CDR2 SMNVEV (reference sequence). The V segment lost 5 bases and the J segment 6 bases; nucleotides outside the gene matches: 4. This CDR3 is built from 12 residues. TCRdb's copy holds only in-frame clones and misses some; the assay was immunoSEQ multiplex PCR. Seen here are approximately 90,000 clones, 85% observed once, and the top ten hold about 38%. This TCR was sampled from an elderly man with acute or convalescent COVID-19. Material: peripheral blood. J is TRBJ2-7 and V is TRBV27; 7 bases are shared with TRBD1. This CDR3 reads CASSPTGFEQYF. In nucleotides, the CDR3 is TGTGCCAGCAGTCCGACAGGGTTCGAGCAGTACTTC.